This TCR beta chain was captured in a study of blood T cells in healthy people across ages. The study's findings and limits: No one knew whether donors had CMV, which possibly confounded expanded clonotype changes.

Primed by a sample-barcoded 5' primer and a J-beta primer mix, a second PCR proceeded for 7 to 11 cycles. Each TCR beta cDNA got a 12-nucleotide random molecular identifier. TCRdb analysed the 5' RACE reads with MiXCR anew, one entry per CDR3 protein. This sample has roughly 800,000 distinct CDR3 sequences, with 53% found just once. The germline CDR1 and CDR2 sequences are SEHNR and FQNEAQ (reference sequence). The ends lost 4 bases at V and 0 bases at J; junction bases unmatched: 1. The CDR3 is 15 amino acids. This clonotype showed up just a few times. Its target is unknown. This rearrangement joins TRBV7-9 to TRBJ2-7; 12 bases align to TRBD1. Sample: blood. The receptor was derived from a man older than 75 in good health. The CDR3 is CASSWGQGASYEQYF. The CDR3 DNA is TGTGCCAGCAGCTGGGGACAGGGGGCCTCCTACGAGCAGTACTTC. Full variable domain (rest looked up from reference TRBV7-9 and TRBJ2-7): DTGVSQNPRHKITKRGQNVTFRCDPISEHNRLYWYRQTLGQGPEFLTYFQNEAQLEKSRLLSDRFSAERPKGSFSTLEIQRTEQGDSAMYLCASSWGQGASYEQYFGPGTRLTVT.